This TCR beta chain was found in a study of blood T cell repertoires in COVID-19. The CDR3 is 15 residues long. Sequencing was performed with immunoSEQ multiplex PCR; in TCRdb, only in-frame clones are kept and a portion is missing. This table has approximately 300,000 clones, almost 90% appearing once. Sequencing used peripheral blood. The origin of this receptor is a woman aged 40 to 50 with COVID-19, enrolled during active disease. The gene calls are TRBV12-2 and TRBJ1-5; TRBD1, as called in the table, went unchecked against the DNA. TRBV12-2 is an annotated pseudogene. The CDR3 bases are TGTGCAAGTCGCCTGGGACAGGGTGACAATCAGCCCCAGCATTTT. As protein: CASRLGQGDNQPQHF.